Below are 10 T cell receptor beta chains sequenced from a single sample in a study of T-cell reconstitution after alpha-beta-depleted transplantation in children. Preparation of the TCRbeta library used unique molecular identifiers. TCRdb analysed the PCR reads with MiXCR anew, one entry per CDR3 protein. The table records around 450,000 distinct CDR3 sequences, about 16% of them present only once. This sample comprised PBMCs, mostly from graft donor cells, obtained 360 days after TCRalphabeta/CD19-depleted stem cell transplant. The receptors derive from a boy under two years old who had a stem cell transplant for Wiskott-Aldrich syndrome, so the T cells may come from the graft donor.

The chain combines TRBV10-3 with TRBJ2-7, with 8 bases matching TRBD1. CDR3 size: 14 residues. Germline V CDR1 and CDR2: ENHRY, SYGVKD. The trim removed 4 bases at V and 0 bases at J, leaving 2 bases unmatched. The CDR3 DNA reads as TGTGCCATCAGTGTGACAGGGGACTCCTACGAGCAGTACTTC. This gives the protein CAISVTGDSYEQYF.

This clonotype occurred a few times. The chain is built from TRBV20-1 and TRBJ2-7; D is uncertain. Trimming removed 0 bases at V and 4 bases at J, with 4 bases between. CDR1 and CDR2 from the germline V gene are DFQATT and SNEGSKA (reference sequence). The CDR3 is made up of 11 amino acids. CDR3 bases: TGCAGTGCTAGAGATGTGTACGAGCAGTACTTC. Residues: CSARDVYEQYF.

This clonotype was detected only a few times. V and J are TRBV12-3 or TRBV12-4 and TRBJ2-2; unclear D gene. The CDR3 covers 13 residues. V lost 7 bases and J lost 5, with 11 bases in between. The CDR3 DNA reads TGTGCCAGCACCGTTTGGGGAACCGGGGAGCTGTTTTTT. Amino acids: CASTVWGTGELFF.

The V gene is TRBV6-2 or TRBV6-3, the J gene TRBJ2-1; 9 bases fit TRBD1. Germline CDR1 reads MNHEY; CDR2 reads SVGEGT. The CDR3 is 14 amino acids. V shed 2 bases, J shed 6 bases, and the junction held 2 bases outside the gene matches. The CDR3 DNA is TGTGCCAGCAGTTACAGACAGGGGGGCAATGAGCAGTTCTTC. Translated: CASSYRQGGNEQFF.

This clonotype was counted only a few times. This chain connects TRBV7-8 to TRBJ2-5; the match to TRBD2 covers 7 bases. The CDR3 is 13 residues long. Germline CDR1 is SGHVS and CDR2 is FQNEAQ. With V trimmed by 4 bases and J by 4 bases, 3 bases remained unmatched. The CDR3 spells CASSSRTRETQYF. The CDR3 nucleotides are TGTGCCAGCAGCTCCCGGACTAGAGAGACCCAGTACTTC.

This clonotype was recorded a few times. The V and J genes are TRBV9 and TRBJ2-1; TRBD1 matches 9 bases. CDR1 is SGDLS and CDR2 is YYNGEE in the germline V gene. V gave up 3 bases and J gave up 2 bases; unmatched junction bases: 3. This CDR3 contains 15 residues. The CDR3 spells CASSEGQGAYNEQFF. CDR3 nucleotides: TGTGCCAGCAGCGAGGGACAGGGAGCCTACAATGAGCAGTTCTTC.

The chain employs TRBV7-6 and TRBJ2-1; D remains unclear. Germline V gene lookup returns CDR1 SGHVS and CDR2 FNYEAQ. The CDR3 is 13 residues long. V lost 3 bases, J lost 3 bases, and 6 bases lay in between. The CDR3 protein is CASSFTDYNEQFF. CDR3 DNA: TGTGCCAGCAGCTTCACAGACTACAATGAGCAGTTCTTC.

The V and J genes are TRBV5-1 and TRBJ2-7, with a weak D call TRBD2 (6 bases). Germline CDR1 SGHRS, CDR2 YFSETQ. V lost 4 bases to trimming and J lost 3 bases, with 20 bases between them. The CDR3 length is 16 residues. The CDR3 DNA reads as TGCGCCAGCAGCCCAGGACTGATGGGGGGAAGCTACGAGCAGTACTTC. It yields the protein CASSPGLMGGSYEQYF.

This sequence joins TRBV20-1 and TRBJ2-5, with 10 bases aligning to TRBD1. Germline V gene lookup returns CDR1 DFQATT and CDR2 SNEGSKA (reference sequence). CDR3 size: 13 residues. The trim removed 6 bases at V and 4 bases at J, leaving 5 bases unmatched. CDR3 DNA: TGCAGTGCCAGGGGGACAGGGGTAGAGACCCAGTACTTC. Protein: CSARGTGVETQYF.

This clonotype was observed many times. The chain combines TRBV4-3 with TRBJ2-1; TRBD2 might be the D (5 bases). The germline gives CDR1 LGHNA, CDR2 YSLEER. This CDR3 contains 15 residues. V shed 0 bases and J shed 3 bases, with 9 bases lying between them. The CDR3 sequence: CASSQDGVHYNEQFF. The CDR3 DNA follows: TGCGCCAGCAGCCAAGACGGGGTTCACTACAATGAGCAGTTCTTC.